Reported below is one T cell receptor beta chain. This clone's antigen is unknown. One base away there is no much larger clone; base qualities are not given. The CDR3 regions of human TCRbeta chains were subjected to immunosequencing. Processing in the source paper ran as follows. Repertoire TCRs were checked for matches against a reference library of SARS-CoV-2-specific TCRs that had been generated using the MIRA antigen-specificity platform. Breadth was defined as the fraction of unique TCRs that were SARS-CoV-2-associated, and depth was defined as the fraction of total T cells that were SARS-CoV-2-associated. Each spike-specific TCR was assigned to its reactive spike region and to a CD4 or CD8 class using the MIRA data. Log10-transformed breadth and depth values were compared by one-way ANOVA with Sidak's multiple comparisons tests. TCRdb carries this immuneACCESS record with in-frame sequences only. Its versions omit some clonotypes, under half of them owing to an unresolved V gene in the studies checked, with the rest unexplained. V and J calls and clone size are those listed in that table; D and trimming were worked out from the DNA. This sample has 100,000 to 150,000 clones in its table, and roughly nine tenths of those were observed once. The ten largest clones represent 1.5% to 1.7% of the sample.

Measured from the cysteine to the phenylalanine, the CDR3 is 14 residues long. Just the 42-base CDR3 DNA is kept, in frame starting at base 1. V was cut back by 5 bases and J by 4 bases, leaving a gap of 11 bases between them. In the germline V gene, CDR1 corresponds to SGHVS and CDR2 to FNYEAQ. The data stem from a study of T cell responses to AZD1222 COVID-19 vaccine (dated by TCRdb to the early 2020s). For the study in its entirety: Because spike-specific TCR depth and breadth did not differ between the two schedules, AZD1222 recipients who got a second dose at roughly 4 weeks were pooled with those who got a second dose at roughly 12 weeks. A total of roughly 240 trial participants underwent TCR sequencing, of whom around 200 received two doses of AZD1222 and some 25 received two doses of the MenACWY control vaccine. Trial participants were enrolled by age into 18-55, 56-69 and 70-plus year subgroups, with roughly 160, 29 and 62 TCR-sequenced participants respectively. Overall results and qualifications from the work: Conclusions about previously exposed vaccinees are limited, since just a handful of AZD1222 recipients were seropositive for SARS-CoV-2 at baseline. Because no samples from the day 14 peak response were available, repertoires could be characterized only after the peak T cell response. After two AZD1222 doses, both the breadth and the depth of spike-specific TCRs were significantly higher than at day 0 and than in MenACWY recipients. Reportedly, close to half of the unique spike-specific TCRs recognized epitopes lying outside the regions that are mutated in the B.1.351 and B.1.1.7 variants. Vaccine-associated CD4 TCRs spanned the whole spike protein, with dominant responses in regions 160-218 and 743-854. The 56-69-year group was small, and its depth increase did not reach significance, likely because of low power. Most participants were white British and females outnumbered males, and the authors suggested that clonal diversity may have been underestimated.

The time point label, read with the paper, signifies: baseline before first vaccination. Vaccinee samples were obtained from the UK trials COV001 and COV002, which included a single-blind randomized controlled phase 2/3 trial of AZD1222 (ChAdOx1 nCoV-19) in healthy adults. Trial participant PBMC samples were collected at day 0 and day 28 after the second dose for TCRbeta chain sequencing. The TCR comes from an adult in good health. The chain is encoded by TRBV7-6 joined to TRBJ1-4; no D gene can be assigned with confidence. Specimen: peripheral blood, collected on day 0 of AZD1222 vaccination. At the DNA level, the sequence is TGTGCCAGCAGCCTCGGACGGGATAATGAAAAACTGTTTTTT. Its coded protein is CASSLGRDNEKLFF.